This T cell receptor beta chain was recovered during a study of blood T cell repertoires in COVID-19. The overall study: The samples span acute and convalescent COVID-19 from the United States, Italy and Spain. PBMCs, B-cell-depleted T cells, or T cells provided the cDNA or gDNA that made up the material.

Methods used by the authors: Amplification with reference gene primers provided the estimates of nucleated cell counts. Here immunoSEQ multiplex PCR was the method, and the copy in TCRdb shows in-frame clones only, minus some. V and J calls and clone size are copied from that table; D and trimming were computed from the DNA. The sample has about 72,000 clones; around 84% are singletons. Sequencing used peripheral blood. This clonotype originated in a man between 65 and 85 years old with active or convalescent COVID-19.

CDR3 protein: CAASVGGLMNTEAFF. In nucleotides, the CDR3 is TGTGCCGCTAGCGTTGGGGGACTCATGAACACTGAAGCTTTCTTT. This rearrangement joins TRBV19 to TRBJ1-1, with D tentatively TRBD1 (5 bases). This CDR3 comprises 15 residues. Germline CDR1 LNHDA, CDR2 SQIVND (reference sequence). V was pared by 11 bases and J by 0 bases, with 19 bases between. Based on the CDR3 plus reference TRBV19 and TRBJ1-1, the full variable domain is DGGITQSPKYLFRKEGQNVTLSCEQNLNHDAMYWYRQDPGQGLRLIYYSQIVNDFQKGDIAEGYSVSREKKESFPLTVTSAQKNPTAFYLCAASVGGLMNTEAFFGQGTRLTVV.